Each of the 27 T cell receptor beta chains below was sequenced from the same sample in a study of T cell responses to AZD1222 COVID-19 vaccine. Sequenced by immunoSEQ multiplex PCR; TCRdb stores in-frame clones only, minus some. Of around 140,000 clones listed, roughly 92% are singletons. The source was peripheral blood, collected on day 0 of AZD1222 vaccination. These receptors were collected from an adult in good health.

There are a few counts of this clone. The gene calls are TRBV28 and TRBJ1-2; D gene uncertain. The CDR3 has 16 amino acids. V was cut by 6 bases and J by 2 bases, with 19 bases left in between. Germline V gene sequence: CDR1 MDHEN, CDR2 SYDVKM. DNA of the CDR3: TGTGCCAGCAGCCCCACAAGCGAGGGATTAAACTATGGCTACACCTTC. This translates into CASSPTSEGLNYGYTF.

J is TRBJ1-3 and V is TRBV7-2, with 7 bases matching TRBD1. The germline gives CDR1 SGHTA, CDR2 FQGNSA. The CDR3 is 15 amino acids. The J segment lost 3 bases and the V segment lost 5 bases, leaving 7 bases of the junction unmatched. The CDR3 sequence: CASSRDRVFGNTIYF. The CDR3 region has the DNA TGTGCCAGCAGCAGAGACAGGGTATTTGGAAACACCATATATTTT.

The chain uses TRBV19 and TRBJ2-1; 8 bases match TRBD2. Trimming cost V 5 bases and J 7 bases; bases outside gene matches: 7. Germline assignment: CDR1 LNHDA and CDR2 SQIVND (reference sequence). There are 14 residues in the CDR3. CDR3 bases: TGTGCCAGTAGTCCCAGCGGGAGTTTGAATGAGCAGTTCTTC. This codes for CASSPSGSLNEQFF.

This clone showed up just once. The chain couples TRBV9 to TRBJ2-1, with 10 bases aligning to TRBD2. CDR1 and CDR2 (germline): SGDLS, YYNGEE. There are 17 residues in the CDR3. Unmatched junction bases numbered 13, after V lost 3 bases and J lost 7 bases. CDR3 nucleotides: TGTGCCAGCAGCGCTCTACTTAGCGGGAGGAGTGGGAATGAGCAGTTCTTC. Protein: CASSALLSGRSGNEQFF. Drawing the rest from reference TRBV9 and TRBJ2-1, the complete variable domain is DSGVTQTPKHLITATGQRVTLRCSPRSGDLSVYWYQQSLDQGLQFLIQYYNGEERAKGNILERFSAQQFPDLHSELNLSSLELGDSALYFCASSALLSGRSGNEQFFGPGTRLTVL.

The rearrangement joins TRBV19 to TRBJ2-7, with D perhaps TRBD2 (5 bases). Germline CDR1 and CDR2: LNHDA and SQIVND (reference sequence). The CDR3 runs to 12 residues. V gave up 10 bases and J gave up 5 bases, with 15 bases separating them. The CDR3 DNA reads TGTGCCACTTTAGGGAGATATGACGAGCAGTACTTC. It translates to CATLGRYDEQYF.

The chain joins TRBV6-5 to TRBJ2-2; TRBD1 matches 9 bases. Germline V gene data show CDR1 as MNHEY and CDR2 as SVGAGI. This CDR3 has 15 amino acids. Unmatched junction bases numbered 6, after V lost 2 bases and J lost 8 bases. The chain's CDR3 is CASSYRGQGIGELFF. CDR3 nucleotides: TGTGCCAGCAGTTACCGGGGACAGGGAATTGGGGAGCTGTTTTTT.

This CDR3 reads CASSYTGDYTGELFF. The CDR3 DNA sequence: TGCGCCAGCAGCTATACAGGGGATTACACCGGGGAGCTGTTTTTT. This rearrangement joins TRBV5-1 to TRBJ2-2; 7 bases fit TRBD1. J lost 3 bases, V lost 3 bases, and 5 bases had no gene match. CDR1 and CDR2 from the germline V gene are SGHRS and YFSETQ. The CDR3 has 15 amino acids. The whole variable domain, remainder taken from reference TRBV5-1 and TRBJ2-2, is KAGVTQTPRYLIKTRGQQVTLSCSPISGHRSVSWYQQTPGQGLQFLFEYFSETQRNKGNFPGRFSGRQFSNSRSEMNVSTLELGDSALYLCASSYTGDYTGELFFGEGSRLTVL.

CDR3 DNA: TGCAGCGTTTCCGAGGGCGGGGAGGCCAATCAGCCCCAGCATTTT. Translating gives CSVSEGGEANQPQHF. This chain links TRBV29-1 with TRBJ1-5; D uncertain. V dropped 5 bases and J dropped 3 bases, with 17 bases sitting between them. The CDR3 spans 15 residues. Germline V gives CDR1 SQVTM, CDR2 ANQGSEA.

V gene TRBV19 combines with J gene TRBJ2-2; D call uncertain. V gave up 5 bases and J gave up 5 bases, with 6 bases separating them. This CDR3 has 12 amino acids. Looked up from germline, CDR1 is LNHDA and CDR2 is SQIVND (reference sequence). CDR3 in DNA: TGTGCCAGTAGTTGGAGTACCGGGGAGCTGTTTTTT. Amino acids: CASSWSTGELFF.

The chain carries TRBV9 and TRBJ2-1; the D gene is possibly TRBD1 (5 bases). Germline CDR1 reads SGDLS; CDR2 reads YYNGEE. Trimming took 0 bases from V and 3 from J, leaving 7 bases between them. The CDR3 is 14 amino acids. The CDR3 is CASSVEGFYNEQFF. CDR3 bases: TGTGCCAGCAGCGTAGAGGGGTTCTACAATGAGCAGTTCTTC.

The chain couples TRBV27 to TRBJ1-5; tentatively, D is TRBD1 (5 bases). V gave up 5 bases and J gave up 0 bases, with 14 bases separating them. This CDR3 contains 16 residues. Germline V lookup: CDR1 MNHEY, CDR2 SMNVEV (reference sequence). CDR3 in DNA: TGTGCCAGCAGTCCAGCGGGGGTCTATAGCAATCAGCCCCAGCATTTT. Amino acid sequence: CASSPAGVYSNQPQHF.

This chain joins TRBV9 and TRBJ2-4; D is unclear. This CDR3 spans 12 amino acids. Per the germline V gene, CDR1 is SGDLS and CDR2 is YYNGEE. Trimming took off 3 bases at V and 8 bases at J, with 9 bases between the two ends. The CDR3 DNA is TGTGCCAGCAGCGGTTATGGCGACATTCAGTACTTC. It codes for CASSGYGDIQYF.

This clone was seen once. The gene calls are TRBV12-2 and TRBJ1-1. TRBV12-2 represents a pseudogene. CDR3 length: 19 amino acids. The CDR3 loop reads CASRLALRDVRVENTEAFF. DNA of the CDR3: TGTGCAAGTCGCTTAGCGCTCAGGGACGTGAGAGTCGAAAACACTGAAGCTTTCTTT.

The V call is TRBV6-2 or TRBV6-3, the J call TRBJ1-2, with no clear D. The CDR3 loop spans 13 amino acids. Germline CDR1 MNHEY, CDR2 SVGEGT. Trimming took 2 bases from V and 5 from J, leaving 9 bases between them. Written as DNA, the CDR3 is TGTGCCAGCAGTTACACCTCGGAGTATGGCTACACCTTC. Protein product: CASSYTSEYGYTF.

Only one count was recorded for this clone. The gene calls are TRBV6-1 and TRBJ1-2; D possibly corresponds to TRBD1 (5 bases). CDR1 MNHNS and CDR2 SASEGT come from the germline V gene. The CDR3 runs to 14 residues. Trimming shortened V by 2 bases and J by 3 bases, and 10 bases separated the two germline ends. DNA for the CDR3: TGTGCCAGCAGTGAACCGCGGGGGGACTATGGCTACACCTTC. It yields the protein CASSEPRGDYGYTF.

The chain combines TRBV5-5 with TRBJ2-1; 8 nucleotides line up with TRBD2. This CDR3 has 15 amino acids. Germline V gives CDR1 SGHKS, CDR2 YYEKEE (reference sequence). V dropped 4 bases and J dropped 3; count of bases not matched to a gene: 6. CDR3 in amino acids: CASSLSGTLYNEQFF. CDR3 sequence (DNA): TGTGCCAGCAGCCTTAGCGGGACCCTCTACAATGAGCAGTTCTTC. The full variable domain, with the rest looked up from reference TRBV5-5 and TRBJ2-1, is DAGVTQSPTHLIKTRGQQVTLRCSPISGHKSVSWYQQVLGQGPQFIFQYYEKEERGRGNFPDRFSARQFPNYSSELNVNALLLGDSALYLCASSLSGTLYNEQFFGPGTRLTVL.

A remark on this clone: At one end the junction does not follow the germline gene, possibly because of a read error. The genes are TRBV30 and TRBJ1-4; D gene ambiguous. Germline lookup yields CDR1 GTSNPN and CDR2 SVGIG (reference sequence). The CDR3 sequence is 13 residues long. Written as DNA, the CDR3 is TGCTCCCTCCCGCTAGGCGGCAATGAAAAACTGTTTTTT. This encodes CSLPLGGNEKLFF. The whole variable domain, filled in from reference TRBV30 and TRBJ1-4, reads SQTIHQWPATLVQPVGSPLSLECTVEGTSNPNLYWYRQAAGRGLQLLFYSVGIGQISSEVPQNLSASRPQDRQFILSSKKLLLSDSGFYLCSLPLGGNEKLFFGSGTQLSVL.

The rearrangement links TRBV9 to TRBJ2-7, with 12 bases aligning to TRBD1. Germline lookup yields CDR1 SGDLS and CDR2 YYNGEE. CDR3 length: 15 amino acids. V lost 3 bases, J lost 6 bases, and 7 bases stayed unmatched. The CDR3 is CASSGWDRGLAEQYF. The CDR3 nucleotides read TGTGCCAGCAGCGGATGGGACAGGGGGCTCGCCGAGCAGTACTTC.

V is TRBV24-1 and J is TRBJ2-2; 11 nucleotides match TRBD1. The ends lost 0 bases at V and 6 bases at J; junction bases unmatched: 5. Germline CDR1 and CDR2: KGHDR and SFDVKD. The CDR3 consists of 17 residues. The CDR3 reads CATSDLPGQGAPGELFF. The DNA of the CDR3 is TGTGCCACCAGTGATTTGCCCGGACAGGGGGCCCCCGGGGAGCTGTTTTTT.

This chain connects TRBV5-1 to TRBJ1-2; the D gene is possibly TRBD1 (5 bases). Between the trimmed V and J ends, which lost 0 bases and 4 bases, there was a span of 10 bases. This CDR3 comprises 14 residues. The germline V gene has CDR1 SGHRS and CDR2 YFSETQ. The chain's CDR3 is CASSLGDGFYGYTF. DNA of the CDR3: TGCGCCAGCAGCTTGGGGGACGGGTTCTATGGCTACACCTTC.

The chain employs TRBV10-3 and TRBJ2-5; D unresolved. From germline, CDR1 is ENHRY and CDR2 SYGVKD. Trimming shortened V by 2 bases and J by 0 bases, and 7 bases separated the two germline ends. This CDR3 region has 14 residues. CDR3 residues: CAISEGPYQETQYF. DNA of the CDR3: TGTGCCATCAGTGAGGGCCCCTACCAAGAGACCCAGTACTTC.

The chain has TRBV7-3 and TRBJ2-4; a weak D match, TRBD1 (6 bases). CDR1 is SGHTA and CDR2 is FQGTGA in the germline V gene. Deletions cut 4 bases from V and 8 bases from J, with 12 bases between. This CDR3 has 13 amino acids. The CDR3 bases are TGTGCCAGCAGCTGGGACACCTGGGACATTCAGTACTTC. Translating it yields CASSWDTWDIQYF. The full variable domain, rest sourced from reference TRBV7-3 and TRBJ2-4, is GAGVSQTPSNKVTEKGKYVELRCDPISGHTALYWYRQSLGQGPEFLIYFQGTGAADDSGLPNDRFFAVRPEGSVSTLKIQRTERGDSAVYLCASSWDTWDIQYFGAGTRLSVL.

The chain is built from TRBV11-2 and TRBJ2-5; TRBD2 might be the D (5 bases). CDR3 size: 15 residues. Trimming left V 5 bases short and J 5 bases short, with 18 bases between. The germline gives CDR1 SGHAT, CDR2 FQNNGV. The CDR3 DNA follows: TGTGCCAGCAGCCTAGGACTGACTATTCGGGAGACCCAGTACTTC. Its translation: CASSLGLTIRETQYF.

This chain links TRBV5-6 with TRBJ2-1; TRBD1 or TRBD2 may be the D gene (5 bases each). The CDR3 length is 11 residues. The germline CDR1 and CDR2 sequences are SGHDT and YYEEEE. Between the trimmed V and J ends, which lost 3 bases and 14 bases, there was a span of 12 bases. The CDR3 nucleotides read TGTGCCAGCAGCTGGGGGACCGTGGAGTTCTTC. This encodes CASSWGTVEFF.

The CDR3 DNA follows: TGTGCCAGCAGCTTAGCCCTGGAGCCCAGAACGGGATACAATGAGCAGTTCTTC. This sequence encodes CASSLALEPRTGYNEQFF. The chain recombines TRBV5-6 with TRBJ2-1, with D possibly TRBD2 on 5 matching bases. In germline, CDR1 is SGHDT, CDR2 YYEEEE. V was clipped by 2 bases and J by 4 bases, with 22 bases between them. The CDR3 consists of 18 residues.

The chain is built from TRBV19 and TRBJ1-5, with TRBD1 matching over 8 bases. The germline CDR1 and CDR2 sequences are LNHDA and SQIVND (reference sequence). The trim removed 6 bases at V and 5 bases at J, leaving 3 bases unmatched. CDR3 length equals 13 residues. The CDR3 region has the DNA TGTGCCAGTAGCTGGACAGGGTATCAGCCCCAGCATTTT. It yields the protein CASSWTGYQPQHF.

V gene TRBV27 combines with J gene TRBJ1-1; tentatively, D is TRBD1 (5 bases). The germline V gene encodes CDR1 MNHEY and CDR2 SMNVEV (reference sequence). V was cut by 0 bases and J by 0 bases, with 8 bases left in between. The CDR3 runs to 15 residues. CDR3 sequence: CASSLSGVLNTEAFF. The CDR3 nucleotides are TGTGCCAGCAGTTTATCGGGGGTTTTGAACACTGAAGCTTTCTTT.